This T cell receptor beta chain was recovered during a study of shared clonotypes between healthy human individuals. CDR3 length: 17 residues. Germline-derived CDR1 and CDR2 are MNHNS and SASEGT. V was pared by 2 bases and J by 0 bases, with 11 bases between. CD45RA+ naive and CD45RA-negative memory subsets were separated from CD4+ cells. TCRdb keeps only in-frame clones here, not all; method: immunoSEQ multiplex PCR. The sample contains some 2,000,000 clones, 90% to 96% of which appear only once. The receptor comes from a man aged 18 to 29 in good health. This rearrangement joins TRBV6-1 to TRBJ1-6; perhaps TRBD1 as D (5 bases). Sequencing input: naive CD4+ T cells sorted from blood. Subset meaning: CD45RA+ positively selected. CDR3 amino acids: CASSELEGSSYNSPLHF. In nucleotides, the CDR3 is TGTGCCAGCAGTGAACTCGAGGGGAGCTCCTATAATTCACCCCTCCACTTT.